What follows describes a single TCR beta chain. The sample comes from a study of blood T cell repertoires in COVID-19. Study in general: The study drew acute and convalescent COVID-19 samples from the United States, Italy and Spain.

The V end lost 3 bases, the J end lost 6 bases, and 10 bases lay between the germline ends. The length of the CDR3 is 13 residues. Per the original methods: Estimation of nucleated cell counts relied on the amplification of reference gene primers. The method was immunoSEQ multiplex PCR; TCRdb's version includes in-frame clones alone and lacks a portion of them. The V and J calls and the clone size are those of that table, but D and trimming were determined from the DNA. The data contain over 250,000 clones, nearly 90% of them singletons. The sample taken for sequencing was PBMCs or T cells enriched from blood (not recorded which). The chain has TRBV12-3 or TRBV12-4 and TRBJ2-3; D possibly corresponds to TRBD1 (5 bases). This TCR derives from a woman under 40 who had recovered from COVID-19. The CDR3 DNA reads TGTGCCAGCAGTTTCCTAAACAGGGATACGCAGTATTTT. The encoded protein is CASSFLNRDTQYF.